These 9 T cell receptor beta chains originate from one sample sequenced in a study of CD8 T cells in Susac syndrome. With random hexamers, reverse transcription was performed on about 0.45 to 1 ug of RNA. Using its own MiXCR run on the immunoSEQ multiplex PCR reads, TCRdb lists one record per CDR3 protein. Of roughly 130,000 distinct CDR3 sequences in the sample, less than 95% were seen once. The sample taken for sequencing was CD4+ T cells from PBMCs. Receptors originate from a human donor with multiple sclerosis.

The gene calls are TRBV6-1 and TRBJ2-2, with TRBD1 matching 10 bases. The CDR3 contains 19 residues. The ends lost 5 bases at V and 1 base at J; junction bases unmatched: 13. Germline V gene data show CDR1 as MNHNS and CDR2 as SASEGT. In DNA, the CDR3 is TGTGCCAGCAGTCGAAGATCCGGGACAGGGGCTTTGAACACCGGGGAGCTGTTTTTT. It translates to CASSRRSGTGALNTGELFF.

The chain combines TRBV6-6 with TRBJ1-1; no definite D call. This CDR3 contains 12 residues. Per the germline V gene, CDR1 is MNHNY and CDR2 is SVGAGI (reference sequence). V dropped 2 bases and J dropped 12 bases, with 13 bases sitting between them. In nucleotides, the CDR3 is TGTGCCAGCAGTTACGAATCCAGGTGGACTTTCTTT. Translating it yields CASSYESRWTFF.

The chain joins TRBV3-1 to TRBJ2-2; 7 nucleotides line up with TRBD2. V lost 0 bases and J lost 4; bases outside the gene matches: 5. This CDR3 is 16 amino acids long. The V gene's germline CDR1 is LGHDT and CDR2 YNNKEL (reference sequence). The CDR3 bases are TGTGCCAGCAGCCAAGAGAGCGGGAAGGGCACCGGGGAGCTGTTTTTT. It encodes CASSQESGKGTGELFF.

This clonotype was seen only once. The V and J genes are TRBV27 and TRBJ2-1, with D hard to call. The CDR3 spans 12 residues. Germline V CDR1 and CDR2: MNHEY, SMNVEV (reference sequence). V was pared by 10 bases and J by 5 bases, with 12 bases between. CDR3 bases: TGTGCCACCGTAGGCAGGAACAATGAGCAGTTCTTC. This gives the protein CATVGRNNEQFF.

This rearrangement joins TRBV18 to TRBJ1-2, with a tentative D call TRBD1 (6 bases). The CDR3 has 13 residues. V lost 6 bases to trimming and J lost 2 bases, with 10 bases between them. Germline V lookup: CDR1 KGHSH, CDR2 LQKENI. In DNA form, the CDR3 reads TGTGCCAGCTCGCAGGGGCAGAACTATGGCTACACCTTC. Translated, it gives CASSQGQNYGYTF.

The rearrangement links TRBV7-8 to TRBJ2-1; the match to TRBD2 covers 8 bases. The CDR3 extends over 20 amino acids. CDR1 is SGHVS, CDR2 FQNEAQ, per germline. After removal of 5 bases from V and 0 bases from J, the junction contained 18 bases not matched to a gene. CDR3 sequence: CASSPPGTSPHFSSYNEQFF. CDR3 bases: TGTGCCAGCAGCCCACCTGGGACTAGTCCCCATTTTAGCTCCTACAATGAGCAGTTCTTC.

The CDR3 DNA follows: TGTGCCATCAGGGCTAGCGGCCCCTACAATGAGCAGTTCTTC. This sequence encodes CAIRASGPYNEQFF. V usage is TRBV10-3 and J usage is TRBJ2-1; TRBD2 matches at 7 bases. This CDR3 comprises 14 residues. CDR1 and CDR2 (germline): ENHRY, SYGVKD. Trimming removed 6 bases from V and 2 bases from J; junction bases left unmatched: 4.

The CDR3 loop is CASSAGQGGGYTF. CDR3 DNA sequence: TGTGCCAGCAGCGCCGGACAGGGCGGTGGCTACACCTTC. This chain connects TRBV9 to TRBJ1-2; 8 nucleotides line up with TRBD1. Germline-derived CDR1 and CDR2 are SGDLS and YYNGEE. V shed 3 bases and J 7 bases; nucleotides not matched to a gene: 5. This CDR3 has 13 amino acids.

V usage is TRBV6-5 and J usage is TRBJ2-7; D gene unclear. Per germline, CDR1 MNHEY and CDR2 SVGAGI. The CDR3 extends over 15 amino acids. Trimming cost V 7 bases and J 7 bases, with 23 bases left between them. In DNA form, the CDR3 reads TGTGCCAGCAAACGAAATTCAATTCTGCCTGGGGAGCAGTACTTC. It codes for CASKRNSILPGEQYF.